These 28 T cell receptor beta chains originate from one sample sequenced in a study of blood T cells in healthy people across ages. The use of a sample-barcoded 5' primer and a J-beta primer mix characterized a second PCR of roughly 7 to 11 cycles. Via MiXCR, TCRdb re-called the 5' RACE reads, giving one row per CDR3 protein. The repertoire holds fewer than 700,000 distinct CDR3 sequences, with around 48% as singletons. The specimen sequenced was blood. Receptors were obtained from a man at least 80 years old in good health.

V is TRBV2 and J is TRBJ2-2; TRBD1 matches 8 bases. Germline lookup yields CDR1 SNHLY and CDR2 FYNNEI. The CDR3 extends over 16 amino acids. V dropped 4 bases and J dropped 7; count of bases not matched to a gene: 11. In nucleotides, the CDR3 is TGTGCCAGCAGTGCGTACGACAGGGGTTTGGGCGGGGAGCTGTTTTTT. Translating gives CASSAYDRGLGGELFF.

The chain has TRBV3-1 and TRBJ1-1; tentative D call: TRBD1 (5 bases). The V gene's germline CDR1 is LGHDT and CDR2 YNNKEL (reference sequence). The CDR3 runs to 14 residues. V lost 5 bases to trimming and J lost 3 bases, with 13 bases between them. The CDR3 bases are TGTGCCAGCAGCTTTAGGCAGGGCCACACTGAAGCTTTCTTT. Translation gives CASSFRQGHTEAFF.

This clonotype was recorded at least ten times. CDR3 sequence: CASSYLGGRTDTQYF. The DNA for the CDR3 is TGTGCCAGCAGTTACTTAGGAGGCCGCACAGATACGCAGTATTTT. The chain employs TRBV6-6 and TRBJ2-3; weak D call: TRBD2 (5 bases). The germline V gene encodes CDR1 MNHNY and CDR2 SVGAGI (reference sequence). The CDR3 covers 15 residues. V was shortened by 1 base and J by 1 base, with 9 bases between the two germline ends.

This clonotype was seen a handful of times. The chain uses TRBV20-1 and TRBJ2-1; 8 bases are shared with TRBD1. The CDR3 consists of 12 residues. V was clipped by 7 bases and J by 8 bases; unmatched bases: 7. Germline CDR1 reads DFQATT; CDR2 reads SNEGSKA (reference sequence). CDR3 protein: CSVGQGVDEQFF. The DNA of the CDR3 is TGCAGTGTCGGACAGGGTGTGGATGAGCAGTTCTTC.

The chain links TRBV25-1 to TRBJ2-3; 7 bases map to TRBD2. Germline loops: CDR1 MGHDK, CDR2 SYGVNS. The CDR3 is 14 amino acids. V trimming: 6 bases; J trimming: 11 bases; junction bases outside the gene matches: 14. CDR3 nucleotide sequence: TGTGCCAGCAGCACTGCTGGTGCGGGGGTTTGGCAGTATTTT. It specifies CASSTAGAGVWQYF.

The J gene is TRBJ2-5, the V gene TRBV25-1; 8 nucleotides line up with TRBD1. This CDR3 is 15 amino acids long. The trim removed 5 bases at V and 4 bases at J, leaving 9 bases unmatched. Germline CDR1 and CDR2: MGHDK and SYGVNS. As DNA, the CDR3 is TGTGCCAGCAGTCTCGGACAGGGACCCACAGAGACCCAGTACTTC. This sequence encodes CASSLGQGPTETQYF.

The chain carries TRBV6-6 and TRBJ1-6; unclear D gene. CDR1 is MNHNY and CDR2 is SVGAGI in the germline V gene (reference sequence). This CDR3 is built from 14 residues. The V end lost 6 bases, the J end lost 8 bases, and 14 bases lay between the germline ends. CDR3 in DNA: TGTGCCAGCAGCTCAGGACTACCCGATTCACCCCTCCACTTT. Amino acids: CASSSGLPDSPLHF.

The V gene is TRBV20-1, the J gene TRBJ2-2; D tentatively reads TRBD1 or TRBD2 (5 bases each). The CDR3 loop spans 15 amino acids. The germline gives CDR1 DFQATT, CDR2 SNEGSKA (reference sequence). Trimming shortened V by 4 bases and J by 2 bases, and 14 bases separated the two germline ends. The CDR3 DNA follows: TGCAGTGCTACAACCAACGGGGCAAACACCGGGGAGCTGTTTTTT. Protein sequence: CSATTNGANTGELFF.

This sequence joins TRBV4-3 and TRBJ1-4; 8 bases match TRBD1. The CDR3 is 18 amino acids. Trimming cost V 4 bases and J 7 bases; bases outside gene matches: 17. Per the germline V gene, CDR1 is LGHNA and CDR2 is YSLEER. CDR3 in DNA: TGCGCCAGCAGCCGAAGCGTCCCGGGACAGGAAAACGCTGAAAAACTGTTTTTT. It yields the protein CASSRSVPGQENAEKLFF.

This chain uses TRBV20-1 with TRBJ2-5, with TRBD2 identical over 10 bases. This CDR3 region has 16 residues. Germline loops: CDR1 DFQATT, CDR2 SNEGSKA (reference sequence). V trimming: 4 bases; J trimming: 5 bases; junction bases outside the gene matches: 13. Written as DNA, the CDR3 is TGCAGTGCTATCCGTATAGCGGGGGGTGTTGAGGAGACCCAGTACTTC. This translates into CSAIRIAGGVEETQYF.

This clonotype was detected a few times. The V and J genes are TRBV6-2 or TRBV6-3 and TRBJ2-5; a weak D match, TRBD2 (5 bases). The CDR3 spans 17 residues. V was clipped by 2 bases and J by 2 bases, with 18 bases between them. Germline V lookup: CDR1 MNHEY, CDR2 SVGEGT. The CDR3 protein is CASSYGGGEMRQETQYF. In nucleotides, the CDR3 is TGTGCCAGCAGTTACGGCGGAGGAGAAATGAGACAAGAGACCCAGTACTTC.

The chain joins TRBV9 to TRBJ2-5; 7 bases match TRBD2. Germline CDR1 is SGDLS and CDR2 is YYNGEE. V trimming: 4 bases; J trimming: 4 bases; junction bases outside the gene matches: 13. CDR3 size: 16 residues. CDR3 DNA sequence: TGTGCCAGCAGCCCCATAGCGGGCTCATCTGCAGAGACCCAGTACTTC. Translating gives CASSPIAGSSAETQYF.

The chain combines TRBV2 with TRBJ2-7; D is ambiguous. The CDR3 is 13 residues long. Germline CDR1 SNHLY, CDR2 FYNNEI. Trimming stripped 6 bases from V and 7 bases from J, with 16 bases between. In DNA form, the CDR3 reads TGTGCCAGCAGGACACTCCCCGCTAGTGAGCAGTACTTC. It is translated as CASRTLPASEQYF.

The chain carries TRBV6-6 and TRBJ2-1, with D tentatively TRBD1 (5 bases). This CDR3 contains 12 residues. The germline V and J ends were trimmed by 6 bases and 8 bases, with 11 bases remaining between them. Germline CDR1 MNHNY, CDR2 SVGAGI (reference sequence). CDR3 in amino acids: CASSSGYYEQFF. The CDR3 DNA follows: TGTGCCAGCAGCTCAGGGTACTATGAGCAGTTCTTC.

The V gene is TRBV29-1, the J gene TRBJ2-7; D may correspond to TRBD1 or TRBD2 (7 bases each). V gave up 7 bases and J gave up 4 bases, with 20 bases separating them. Germline loops: CDR1 SQVTM, CDR2 ANQGSEA. CDR3 length: 14 residues. The DNA for the CDR3 is TGCAGCGCCCTAGCGGAGACAGGGACGTACGAGCAGTACTTC. Its translation: CSALAETGTYEQYF.

At least ten counts were recorded for this clonotype. Here the CDR3 reads CSVHGQKSTDTQYF. The CDR3 coding sequence is TGCAGCGTCCACGGGCAGAAATCTACAGATACGCAGTATTTT. The chain employs TRBV29-1 and TRBJ2-3, with unresolved D. CDR1 is SQVTM and CDR2 is ANQGSEA in the germline V gene. V was pared by 6 bases and J by 3 bases, with 16 bases between. The CDR3 has 14 residues.

This chain links TRBV6-2 or TRBV6-3 with TRBJ2-7, with D hard to call. The CDR3 covers 15 residues. Trimming cost V 6 bases and J 0 bases, with 15 bases left between them. Germline V gene data show CDR1 as MNHEY and CDR2 as SVGEGT. As DNA, the CDR3 is TGTGCCAGCAGCCCAACGAGCCCCATCTCCTACGAGCAGTACTTC. Amino acids: CASSPTSPISYEQYF.

This clonotype appeared many times. The V call is TRBV6-5, the J call TRBJ2-1; 15 bases agree with TRBD2. V lost 5 bases and J lost 9; bases outside the gene matches: 2. The CDR3 has 14 residues. Germline CDR1 MNHEY, CDR2 SVGAGI. The CDR3 loop is CASSRTSGRAEQFF. In DNA, the CDR3 is TGTGCCAGCAGTAGGACTAGCGGGAGGGCTGAGCAGTTCTTC.

The sample holds a few counts of this clonotype. The J gene is TRBJ2-5, the V gene TRBV5-6; D may be TRBD2 (5 bases). The germline CDR1 and CDR2 sequences are SGHDT and YYEEEE. This CDR3 contains 18 residues. V was shortened by 1 base and J by 1 base, with 20 bases between the two germline ends. The CDR3 region is CASSLTHGLTTSQETQYF. The DNA for the CDR3 is TGTGCCAGCAGCTTGACCCATGGCCTGACTACCTCCCAAGAGACCCAGTACTTC.

This clonotype was observed a few times. The chain links TRBV4-2 to TRBJ1-2; the D gene is possibly TRBD1 (5 bases). Germline V gene data show CDR1 as LGHNA and CDR2 as YNFKEQ. V lost 1 base, J lost 6 bases, and 9 bases lay in between. The CDR3 totals 13 residues. The CDR3 spells CASSQGGEDGYTF. The CDR3 nucleotides read TGTGCCAGCAGCCAAGGGGGGGAGGATGGCTACACCTTC.

This clonotype has just one count. The chain has TRBV27 and TRBJ1-6, with D perhaps TRBD1 (5 bases). Germline assignment: CDR1 MNHEY and CDR2 SMNVEV (reference sequence). Between the trimmed V and J ends, which lost 5 bases and 7 bases, there was a span of 12 bases. The CDR3 runs 14 residues. The CDR3 nucleotides are TGTGCCAGCAGTATCGACAGTTTAAATTCACCCCTCCACTTT. This translates into CASSIDSLNSPLHF.

The chain links TRBV2 to TRBJ2-1; 9 bases line up with TRBD2. The CDR3 runs to 15 residues. V shed 2 bases and J 7 bases; nucleotides not matched to a gene: 6. The V gene's germline CDR1 is SNHLY and CDR2 FYNNEI. The CDR3 nucleotides are TGTGCCAGCAGTGAACAGGGACTAGCTAGGAATGAGCAGTTCTTC. It translates to CASSEQGLARNEQFF.

This clonotype was detected only a few times. The V call is TRBV12-3 or TRBV12-4, the J call TRBJ2-3; D is tentatively TRBD1 or TRBD2 (5 bases each). The CDR3 is made up of 15 amino acids. Trimming removed 6 bases at V and 3 bases at J, with 16 bases between. The CDR3 DNA is TGTGCCAGCAGCAGGACGAGGGGCAGAACAGATACGCAGTATTTT. It codes for CASSRTRGRTDTQYF.

In its sample, this clonotype was seen a few times. The chain employs TRBV7-2 and TRBJ2-1; TRBD1 matches at 9 bases. The germline CDR1 and CDR2 sequences are SGHTA and FQGNSA. The CDR3 length is 15 residues. J lost 4 bases, V lost 5 bases, and 6 bases had no gene match. CDR3 in DNA: TGTGCCAGCAGCACCTCGGGACAGGGATACAATGAGCAGTTCTTC. Residues: CASSTSGQGYNEQFF.

V gene TRBV20-1 combines with J gene TRBJ2-1, with 10 bases fitting TRBD2. J was trimmed by 15 bases and V by 1 base; bases with no gene match: 12. The CDR3 runs 14 residues. Germline CDR1 and CDR2: DFQATT and SNEGSKA (reference sequence). CDR3 amino acids: CSARVPASGRYPFF. CDR3 DNA sequence: TGCAGTGCTAGAGTGCCTGCTAGCGGGAGATATCCGTTCTTC.

This clonotype occurred once. A junction boundary mismatches the germline segment, possibly from a read error. The gene calls are TRBV6-2 or TRBV6-3 and TRBJ2-5; no definite D call. Germline V gene lookup returns CDR1 MNHEY and CDR2 SVGEGT. This CDR3 has 11 residues. CDR3 DNA: TGTGCCAGCAGTAAGCAAGAGACCCTGTACTTC. Translating gives CASSKQETLYF.

This chain links TRBV29-1 with TRBJ2-5; D possibly matches TRBD1 or TRBD2 (6 bases each). The CDR3 sequence is 14 residues long. Germline V gives CDR1 SQVTM, CDR2 ANQGSEA. Deletions cut 1 base from V and 1 base from J, with 10 bases between. As DNA, the CDR3 is TGCAGCGTTGAAGCGCCGGGGGCCCAAGAGACCCAGTACTTC. Translating gives CSVEAPGAQETQYF.

At least ten counts were recorded for this clonotype. The chain combines TRBV7-9 with TRBJ2-3; 10 nucleotides align to TRBD2. The V gene's germline CDR1 is SEHNR and CDR2 FQNEAQ (reference sequence). CDR3 size: 16 residues. The V segment lost 5 bases and the J segment 0 bases; nucleotides outside the gene matches: 5. Here the CDR3 DNA reads TGTGCCAGCAGCCAAAAACTAGCGGGGAGCACAGATACGCAGTATTTT. It specifies CASSQKLAGSTDTQYF.